This entry concerns a single T cell receptor beta chain. Assay: immunoSEQ multiplex PCR; the TCRdb copy retains only in-frame clones and omits some. The table records over 85,000 clones, 70% to 90% of them present only once. The data were taken from a study of blood T cell repertoires in COVID-19. This CDR3 contains 15 residues. Germline V CDR1 and CDR2: SNHLY, FYNNEI. With 4 bases clipped from V and 4 bases from J, the junction kept 6 bases outside the gene matches. This TCR was recovered from a human donor in a cohort sampled during active COVID-19. Sequencing was carried out using peripheral blood. The chain is built from TRBV2 and TRBJ1-5; 8 positions match TRBD1. The CDR3, as DNA: TGTGCCAGCAGTGCTCAGGGGGCGGGAAATCAGCCCCAGCATTTT. Encoded protein: CASSAQGAGNQPQHF.